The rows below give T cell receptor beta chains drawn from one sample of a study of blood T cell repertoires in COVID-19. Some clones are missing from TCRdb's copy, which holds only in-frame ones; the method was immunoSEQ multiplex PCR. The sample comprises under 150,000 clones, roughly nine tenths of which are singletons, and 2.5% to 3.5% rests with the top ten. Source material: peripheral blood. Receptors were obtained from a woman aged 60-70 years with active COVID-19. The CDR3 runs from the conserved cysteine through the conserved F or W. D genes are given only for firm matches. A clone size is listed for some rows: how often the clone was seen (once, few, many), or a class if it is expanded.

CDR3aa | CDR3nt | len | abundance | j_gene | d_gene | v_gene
CASTPVLNQPQHF | TGTGCCAGCACCCCCGTTCTCAATCAGCCCCAGCATTTT | 13 | . | TRBJ1-5 | . | TRBV6-2/TRBV6-3
CASSPSGDTEAFF | TGCGCCAGCAGCCCGTCAGGGGACACTGAAGCTTTCTTT | 13 | . | TRBJ1-1 | . | TRBV5-1
CASSQDPAGYTEAFF | TGCGCCAGCAGCCAAGACCCCGCAGGGTACACTGAAGCTTTCTTT | 15 | . | TRBJ1-1 | . | TRBV4-3
CASSWNRDRGRNEQFF | TGTGCCAGCAGTTGGAATAGGGACAGGGGGCGGAATGAGCAGTTCTTC | 16 | . | TRBJ2-1 | TRBD1 | TRBV6-5
CASSLGGLAGGGANVLTF | TGTGCCAGCAGCCTTGGGGGACTAGCGGGAGGTGGGGCCAACGTCCTGACTTTC | 18 | . | TRBJ2-6 | TRBD2 | TRBV7-2
CASSPGLGSSYNSPLHF | TGTGCCAGCAGCCCCGGGTTGGGGAGCTCCTATAATTCACCCCTCCACTTT | 17 | . | TRBJ1-6 | . | TRBV7-2
CASLPRFVLGNEQFF | TGTGCCAGCTTACCCCGGTTCGTCCTCGGGAATGAGCAGTTCTTC | 15 | . | TRBJ2-1 | . | TRBV28
CAILLAEGSYEQYF | TGTGCCATCCTTCTAGCGGAGGGCTCCTACGAGCAGTACTTC | 14 | . | TRBJ2-7 | TRBD2 | TRBV10-3
CASSPGQQGAYGYTF | TGCGCCAGCAGCCCCGGACAGCAAGGTGCCTATGGCTACACCTTC | 15 | . | TRBJ1-2 | . | TRBV5-1
CASSVDLDPNTGELFF | TGTGCCAGCAGCGTAGATTTAGATCCCAACACCGGGGAGCTGTTTTTT | 16 | . | TRBJ2-2 | . | TRBV9
CASLDRVDQPQHF | TGTGCCAGTTTGGACAGGGTGGATCAGCCCCAGCATTTT | 13 | . | TRBJ1-5 | TRBD1 | TRBV28
CASRSLSGEQFF | TGTGCCAGCAGAAGCCTCTCAGGTGAGCAGTTCTTC | 12 | . | TRBJ2-1 | . | TRBV5-4
CASSSPGQVYNEQFF | TGTGCCAGCAGTTCCCCAGGACAGGTTTACAATGAGCAGTTCTTC | 15 | once | TRBJ2-1 | TRBD1 | TRBV27
CASTQNRGQPQHF | TGTGCCAGCACCCAAAACAGGGGTCAGCCCCAGCATTTT | 13 | . | TRBJ1-5 | TRBD1 | TRBV12-3/TRBV12-4
CASSLEADRSYEQYF | TGTGCCAGCAGCTTGGAAGCGGACCGGTCCTACGAGCAGTACTTC | 15 | . | TRBJ2-7 | . | TRBV5-5
CASSLRTGNGYTF | TGTGCCAGCAGCTTGCGGACAGGGAACGGCTACACCTTC | 13 | once | TRBJ1-2 | TRBD1 | TRBV5-6
CASREGNQPQHF | TGTGCCAGCCGGGAGGGCAATCAGCCCCAGCATTTT | 12 | . | TRBJ1-5 | . | TRBV6-6
CASSIGSQETQYF | TGTGCCAGTAGTATTGGCAGTCAAGAGACCCAGTACTTC | 13 | . | TRBJ2-5 | . | TRBV19
CASRSGGRDTIYF | TGTGCCAGCAGATCCGGGGGAAGGGACACCATATATTTT | 13 | . | TRBJ1-3 | . | TRBV28
CASSQWGAGGRETQYF | TGTGCCAGCAGCCAGTGGGGGGCAGGGGGTAGGGAGACCCAGTACTTC | 16 | . | TRBJ2-5 | . | TRBV11-2
CASSDPGTGFTDTQYF | TGTGCCAGCAGTGACCCCGGGACAGGGTTCACAGATACGCAGTATTTT | 16 | . | TRBJ2-3 | TRBD1 | TRBV6-1
CASSPPGGLSNQPQHF | TGTGCCAGCAGCCCCCCAGGGGGGCTAAGCAATCAGCCCCAGCATTTT | 16 | . | TRBJ1-5 | TRBD1 | TRBV28
CASSLWTSGRAPYNEQFF | TGTGCCAGCAGCCTCTGGACTAGCGGGAGGGCCCCCTACAATGAGCAGTTCTTC | 18 | . | TRBJ2-1 | TRBD2 | TRBV7-2
CASSPGTGPPDTQYF | TGCGCCAGCAGCCCGGGGACAGGGCCCCCAGATACGCAGTATTTT | 15 | . | TRBJ2-3 | TRBD1 | TRBV5-1